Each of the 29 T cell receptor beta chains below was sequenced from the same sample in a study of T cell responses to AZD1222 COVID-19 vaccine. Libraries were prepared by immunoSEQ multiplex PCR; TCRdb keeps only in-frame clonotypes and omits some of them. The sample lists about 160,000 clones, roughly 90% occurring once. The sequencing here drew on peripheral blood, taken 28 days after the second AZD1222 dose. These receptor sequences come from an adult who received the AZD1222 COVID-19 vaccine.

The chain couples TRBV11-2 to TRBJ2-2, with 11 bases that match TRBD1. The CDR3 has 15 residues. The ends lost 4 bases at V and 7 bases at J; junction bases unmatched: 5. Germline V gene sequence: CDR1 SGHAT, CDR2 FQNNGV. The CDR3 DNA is TGTGCCAGCAGCTCATGGACAGGGGGCATCGGGGAGCTGTTTTTT. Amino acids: CASSSWTGGIGELFF.

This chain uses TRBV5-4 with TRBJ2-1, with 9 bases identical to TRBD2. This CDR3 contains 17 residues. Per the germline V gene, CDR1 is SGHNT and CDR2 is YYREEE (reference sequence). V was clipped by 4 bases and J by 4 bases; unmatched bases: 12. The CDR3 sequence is CASSRSSRRGGYNEQFF. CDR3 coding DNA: TGTGCCAGCAGCCGATCCAGTAGGCGGGGGGGGTACAATGAGCAGTTCTTC.

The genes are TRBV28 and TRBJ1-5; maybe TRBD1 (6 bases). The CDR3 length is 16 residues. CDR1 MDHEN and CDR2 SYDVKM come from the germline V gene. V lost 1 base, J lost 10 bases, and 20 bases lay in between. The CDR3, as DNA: TGTGCCAGCAGTTTATTGGGGGGCGGCACAGTTGATCCCCAGCATTTT. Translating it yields CASSLLGGGTVDPQHF. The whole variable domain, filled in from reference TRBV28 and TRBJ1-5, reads DVKVTQSSRYLVKRTGEKVFLECVQDMDHENMFWYRQDPGLGLRLIYFSYDVKMKEKGDIPEGYSVSREKKERFSLILESASTNQTSMYLCASSLLGGGTVDPQHFGDGTRLSIL.

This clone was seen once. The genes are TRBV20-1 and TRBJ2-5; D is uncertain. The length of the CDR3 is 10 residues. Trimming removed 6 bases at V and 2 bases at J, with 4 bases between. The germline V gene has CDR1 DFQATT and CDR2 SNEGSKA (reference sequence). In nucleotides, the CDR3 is TGCAGTGCCGTACAAGAGACCCAGTACTTC. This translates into CSAVQETQYF.

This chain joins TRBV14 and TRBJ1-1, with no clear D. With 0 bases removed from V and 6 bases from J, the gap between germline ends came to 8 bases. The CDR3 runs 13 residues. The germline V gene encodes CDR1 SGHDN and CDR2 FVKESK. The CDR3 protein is CASSQDGRAEAFF. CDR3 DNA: TGTGCCAGCAGCCAAGATGGGAGGGCTGAAGCTTTCTTT. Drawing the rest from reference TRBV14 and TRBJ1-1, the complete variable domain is EAGVTQFPSHSVIEKGQTVTLRCDPISGHDNLYWYRRVMGKEIKFLLHFVKESKQDESGMPNNRFLAERTGGTYSTLKVQPAELEDSGVYFCASSQDGRAEAFFGQGTRLTVV.

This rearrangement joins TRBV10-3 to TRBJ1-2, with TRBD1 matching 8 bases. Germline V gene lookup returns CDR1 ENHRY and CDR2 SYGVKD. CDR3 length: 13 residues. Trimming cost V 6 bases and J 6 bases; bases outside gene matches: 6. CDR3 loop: CAISQTGVNGYTF. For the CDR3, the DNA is TGTGCCATCAGCCAGACAGGGGTTAATGGCTACACCTTC.

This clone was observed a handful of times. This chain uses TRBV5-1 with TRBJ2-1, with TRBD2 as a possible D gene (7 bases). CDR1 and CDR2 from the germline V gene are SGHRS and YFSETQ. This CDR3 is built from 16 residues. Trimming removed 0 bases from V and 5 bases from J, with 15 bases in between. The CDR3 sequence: CASSLAIRGGHNEQFF. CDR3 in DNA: TGCGCCAGCAGCTTGGCCATTAGGGGGGGTCACAATGAGCAGTTCTTC. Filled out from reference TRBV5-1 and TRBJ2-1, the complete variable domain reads KAGVTQTPRYLIKTRGQQVTLSCSPISGHRSVSWYQQTPGQGLQFLFEYFSETQRNKGNFPGRFSGRQFSNSRSEMNVSTLELGDSALYLCASSLAIRGGHNEQFFGPGTRLTVL.

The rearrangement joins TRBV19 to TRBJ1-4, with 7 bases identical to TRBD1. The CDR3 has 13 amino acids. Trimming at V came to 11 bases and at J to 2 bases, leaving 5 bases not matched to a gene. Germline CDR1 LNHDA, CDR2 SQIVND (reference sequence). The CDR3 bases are TGTGCCTCGACCAGGGGGACTAATGAAAAACTGTTTTTT. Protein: CASTRGTNEKLFF.

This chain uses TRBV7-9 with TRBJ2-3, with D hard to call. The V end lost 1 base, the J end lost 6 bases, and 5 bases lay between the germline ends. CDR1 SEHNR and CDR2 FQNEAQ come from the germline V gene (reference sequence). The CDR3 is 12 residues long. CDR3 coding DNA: TGTGCCAGCAGCTTAGTATCCGATACGCAGTATTTT. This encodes CASSLVSDTQYF.

The CDR3 region has the DNA TGTGCCAGCTCACCACAGGCTAGAAAAGAGACCCAGTACTTC. The encoded protein is CASSPQARKETQYF. This chain joins TRBV18 and TRBJ2-5, with D uncertain. Germline V gene data show CDR1 as KGHSH and CDR2 as LQKENI. The length of the CDR3 is 14 residues. V was pared by 1 base and J by 3 bases, with 9 bases between.

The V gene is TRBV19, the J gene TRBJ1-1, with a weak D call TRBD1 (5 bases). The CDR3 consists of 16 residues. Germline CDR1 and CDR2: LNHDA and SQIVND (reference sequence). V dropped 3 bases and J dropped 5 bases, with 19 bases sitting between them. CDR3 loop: CASSIGFGASGTEAFF. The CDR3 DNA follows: TGTGCCAGTAGTATCGGGTTCGGTGCCTCAGGGACTGAAGCTTTCTTT.

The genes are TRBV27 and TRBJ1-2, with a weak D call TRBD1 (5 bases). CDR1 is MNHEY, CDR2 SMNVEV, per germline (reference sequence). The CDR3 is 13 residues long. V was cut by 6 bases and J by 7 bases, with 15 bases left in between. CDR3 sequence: CASRTAAGPGYTF. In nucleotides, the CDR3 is TGTGCCAGCAGAACTGCGGCAGGGCCTGGCTACACCTTC.

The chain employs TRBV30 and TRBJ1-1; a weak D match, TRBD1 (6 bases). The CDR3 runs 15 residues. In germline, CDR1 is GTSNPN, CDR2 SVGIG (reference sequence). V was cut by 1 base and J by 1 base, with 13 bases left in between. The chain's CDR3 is CAWSGTDRWNTEAFF. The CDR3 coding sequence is TGTGCCTGGAGTGGAACGGACAGATGGAACACTGAAGCTTTCTTT.

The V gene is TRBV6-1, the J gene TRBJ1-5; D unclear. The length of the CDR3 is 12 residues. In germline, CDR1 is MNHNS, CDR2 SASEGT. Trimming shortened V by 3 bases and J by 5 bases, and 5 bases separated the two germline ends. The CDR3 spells CASSDGYQPQHF. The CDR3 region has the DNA TGTGCCAGCAGTGACGGATATCAGCCCCAGCATTTT.

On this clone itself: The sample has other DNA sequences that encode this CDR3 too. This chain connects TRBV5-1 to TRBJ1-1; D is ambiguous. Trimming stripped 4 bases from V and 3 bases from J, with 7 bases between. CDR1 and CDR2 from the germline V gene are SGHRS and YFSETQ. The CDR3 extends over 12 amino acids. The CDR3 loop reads CASSPGDTEAFF. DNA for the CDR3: TGCGCCAGCAGCCCCGGGGACACTGAAGCTTTCTTT.

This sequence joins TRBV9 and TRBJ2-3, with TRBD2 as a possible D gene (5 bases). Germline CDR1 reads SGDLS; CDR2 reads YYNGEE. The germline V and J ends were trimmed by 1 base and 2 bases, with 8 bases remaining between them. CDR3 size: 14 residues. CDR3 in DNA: TGTGCCAGCAGCGTAAGCGGCCCCACAGATACGCAGTATTTT. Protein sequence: CASSVSGPTDTQYF.

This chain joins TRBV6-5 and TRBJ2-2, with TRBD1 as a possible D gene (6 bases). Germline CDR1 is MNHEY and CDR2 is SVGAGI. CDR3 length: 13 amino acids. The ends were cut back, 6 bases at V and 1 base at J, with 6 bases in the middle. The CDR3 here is CASRQGNTGELFF. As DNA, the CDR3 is TGTGCCAGCAGACAGGGGAACACCGGGGAGCTGTTTTTT.

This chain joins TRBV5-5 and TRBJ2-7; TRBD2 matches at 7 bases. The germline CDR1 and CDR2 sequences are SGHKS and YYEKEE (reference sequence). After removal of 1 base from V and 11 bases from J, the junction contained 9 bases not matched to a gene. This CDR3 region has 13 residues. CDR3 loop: CASSLRAQGGKYF. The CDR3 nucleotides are TGTGCCAGCAGCTTGAGAGCCCAGGGAGGGAAGTACTTC.

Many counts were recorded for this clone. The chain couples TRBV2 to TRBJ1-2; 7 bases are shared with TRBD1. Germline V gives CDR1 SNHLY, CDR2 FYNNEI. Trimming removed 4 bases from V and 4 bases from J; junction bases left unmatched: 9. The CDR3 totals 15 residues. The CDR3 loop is CASSVSGTASYGYTF. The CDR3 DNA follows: TGTGCCAGCAGTGTGAGCGGGACAGCCTCCTATGGCTACACCTTC. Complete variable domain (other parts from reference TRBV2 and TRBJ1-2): EPEVTQTPSHQVTQMGQEVILRCVPISNHLYFYWYRQILGQKVEFLVSFYNNEISEKSEIFDDQFSVERPDGSNFTLKIRSTKLEDSAMYFCASSVSGTASYGYTFGSGTRLTVV.

The CDR3 here is CASSLGSEAFF. CDR3 nucleotides: TGCGCCAGCAGCTTGGGCTCTGAAGCTTTCTTT. The chain employs TRBV5-1 and TRBJ1-1; D is undetermined. Trimming removed 0 bases from V and 6 bases from J, with 3 bases in between. Germline V gene sequence: CDR1 SGHRS, CDR2 YFSETQ. The CDR3 spans 11 residues.

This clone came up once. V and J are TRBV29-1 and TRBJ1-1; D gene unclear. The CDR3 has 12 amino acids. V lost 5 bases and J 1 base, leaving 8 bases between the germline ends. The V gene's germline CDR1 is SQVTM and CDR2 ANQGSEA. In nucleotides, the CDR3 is TGCAGCGTTTTCGTAAAGAACACTGAAGCTTTCTTT. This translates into CSVFVKNTEAFF.

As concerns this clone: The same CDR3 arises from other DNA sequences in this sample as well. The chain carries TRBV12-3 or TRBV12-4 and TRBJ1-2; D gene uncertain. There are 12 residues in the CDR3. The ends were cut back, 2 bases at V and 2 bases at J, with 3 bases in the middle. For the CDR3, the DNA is TGTGCCAGCAGTTTAACGAACTATGGCTACACCTTC. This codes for CASSLTNYGYTF.

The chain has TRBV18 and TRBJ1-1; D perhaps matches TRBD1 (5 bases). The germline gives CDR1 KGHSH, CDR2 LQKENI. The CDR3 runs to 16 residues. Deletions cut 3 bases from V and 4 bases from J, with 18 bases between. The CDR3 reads CASSPMQKGWSTEAFF. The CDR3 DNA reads TGTGCCAGCTCACCTATGCAAAAGGGGTGGAGCACTGAAGCTTTCTTT. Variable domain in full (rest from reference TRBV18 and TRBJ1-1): NAGVMQNPRHLVRRRGQEARLRCSPMKGHSHVYWYRQLPEEGLKFMVYLQKENIIDESGMPKERFSAEFPKEGPSILRIQQVVRGDSAAYFCASSPMQKGWSTEAFFGQGTRLTVV.

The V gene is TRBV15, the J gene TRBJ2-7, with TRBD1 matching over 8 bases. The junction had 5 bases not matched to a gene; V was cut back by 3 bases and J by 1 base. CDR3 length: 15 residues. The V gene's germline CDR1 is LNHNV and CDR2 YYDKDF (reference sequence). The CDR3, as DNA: TGTGCCACCAGCAGGGGACAGGACCCTTCCTACGAGCAGTACTTC. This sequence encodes CATSRGQDPSYEQYF.

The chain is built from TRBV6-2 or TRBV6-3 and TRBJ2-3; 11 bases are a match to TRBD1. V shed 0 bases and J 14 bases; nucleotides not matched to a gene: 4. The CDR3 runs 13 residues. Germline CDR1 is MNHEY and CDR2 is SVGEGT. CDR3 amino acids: CASSYSQDRGLYF. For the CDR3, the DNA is TGTGCCAGCAGTTACTCCCAGGACAGGGGGCTGTATTTT.

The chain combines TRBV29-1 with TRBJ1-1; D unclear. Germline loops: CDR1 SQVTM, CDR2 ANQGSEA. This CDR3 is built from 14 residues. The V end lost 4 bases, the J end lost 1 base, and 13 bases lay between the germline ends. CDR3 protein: CSVVWREWNTEAFF. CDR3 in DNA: TGCAGCGTTGTTTGGAGGGAGTGGAACACTGAAGCTTTCTTT.

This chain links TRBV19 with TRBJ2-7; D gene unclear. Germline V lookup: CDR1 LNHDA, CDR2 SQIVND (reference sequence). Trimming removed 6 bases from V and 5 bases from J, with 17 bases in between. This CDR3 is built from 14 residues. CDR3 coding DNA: TGTGCCAGTAGCCACCCAGGTGGCCGCCACGAGCAGTACTTC. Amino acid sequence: CASSHPGGRHEQYF. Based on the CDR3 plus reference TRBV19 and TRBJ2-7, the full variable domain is DGGITQSPKYLFRKEGQNVTLSCEQNLNHDAMYWYRQDPGQGLRLIYYSQIVNDFQKGDIAEGYSVSREKKESFPLTVTSAQKNPTAFYLCASSHPGGRHEQYFGPGTRLTVT.

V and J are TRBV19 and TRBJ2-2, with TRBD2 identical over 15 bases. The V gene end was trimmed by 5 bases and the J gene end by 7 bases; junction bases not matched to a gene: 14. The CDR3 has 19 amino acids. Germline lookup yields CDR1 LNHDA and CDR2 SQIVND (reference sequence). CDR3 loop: CASSFPGRTSGGAGGELFF. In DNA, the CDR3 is TGTGCCAGTAGTTTCCCTGGGAGGACTAGCGGGGGGGCCGGCGGGGAGCTGTTTTTT.

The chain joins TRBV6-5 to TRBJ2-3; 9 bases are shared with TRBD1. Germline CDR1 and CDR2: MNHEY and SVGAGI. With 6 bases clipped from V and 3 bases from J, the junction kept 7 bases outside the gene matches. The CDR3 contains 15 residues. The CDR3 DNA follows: TGTGCCAGCAGATTCGGACAGGGGATAACAGATACGCAGTATTTT. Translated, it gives CASRFGQGITDTQYF.